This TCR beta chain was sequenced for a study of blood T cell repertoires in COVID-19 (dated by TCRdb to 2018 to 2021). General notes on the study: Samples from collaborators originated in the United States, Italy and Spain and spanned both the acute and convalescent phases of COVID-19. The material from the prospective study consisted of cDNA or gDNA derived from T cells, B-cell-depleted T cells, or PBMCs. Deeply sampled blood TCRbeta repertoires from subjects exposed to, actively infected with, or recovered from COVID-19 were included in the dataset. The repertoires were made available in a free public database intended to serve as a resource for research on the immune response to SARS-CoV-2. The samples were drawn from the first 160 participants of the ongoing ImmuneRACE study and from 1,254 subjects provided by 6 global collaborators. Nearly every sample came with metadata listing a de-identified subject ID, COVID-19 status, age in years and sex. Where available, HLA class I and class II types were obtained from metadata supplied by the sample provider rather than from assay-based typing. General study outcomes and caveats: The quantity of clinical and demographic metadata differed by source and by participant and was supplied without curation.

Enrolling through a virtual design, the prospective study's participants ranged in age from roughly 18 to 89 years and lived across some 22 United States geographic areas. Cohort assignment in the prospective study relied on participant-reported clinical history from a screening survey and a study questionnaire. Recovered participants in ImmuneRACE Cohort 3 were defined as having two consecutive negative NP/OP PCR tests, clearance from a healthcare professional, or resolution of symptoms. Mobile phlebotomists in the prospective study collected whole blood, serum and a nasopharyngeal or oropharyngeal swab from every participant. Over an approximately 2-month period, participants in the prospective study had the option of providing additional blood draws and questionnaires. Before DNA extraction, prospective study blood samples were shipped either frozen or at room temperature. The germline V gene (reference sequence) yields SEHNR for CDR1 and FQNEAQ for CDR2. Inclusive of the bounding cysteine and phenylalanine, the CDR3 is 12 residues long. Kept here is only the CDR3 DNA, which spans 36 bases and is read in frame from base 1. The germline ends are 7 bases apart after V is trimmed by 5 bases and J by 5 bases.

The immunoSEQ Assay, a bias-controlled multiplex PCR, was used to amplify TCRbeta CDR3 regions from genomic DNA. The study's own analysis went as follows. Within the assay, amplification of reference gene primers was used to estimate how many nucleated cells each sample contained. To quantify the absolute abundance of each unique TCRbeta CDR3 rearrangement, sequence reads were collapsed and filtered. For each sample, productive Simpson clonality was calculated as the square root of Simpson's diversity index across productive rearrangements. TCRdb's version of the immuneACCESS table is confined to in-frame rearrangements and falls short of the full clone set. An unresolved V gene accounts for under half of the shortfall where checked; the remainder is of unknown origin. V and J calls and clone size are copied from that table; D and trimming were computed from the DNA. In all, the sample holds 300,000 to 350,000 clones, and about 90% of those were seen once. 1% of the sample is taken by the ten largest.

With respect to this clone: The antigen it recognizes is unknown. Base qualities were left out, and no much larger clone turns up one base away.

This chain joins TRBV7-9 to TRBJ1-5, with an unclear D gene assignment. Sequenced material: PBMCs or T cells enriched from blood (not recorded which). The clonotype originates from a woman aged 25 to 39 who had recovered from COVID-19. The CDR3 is CASSEPDQPQHF. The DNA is TGTGCCAGCAGCGAGCCGGATCAGCCCCAGCATTTT.